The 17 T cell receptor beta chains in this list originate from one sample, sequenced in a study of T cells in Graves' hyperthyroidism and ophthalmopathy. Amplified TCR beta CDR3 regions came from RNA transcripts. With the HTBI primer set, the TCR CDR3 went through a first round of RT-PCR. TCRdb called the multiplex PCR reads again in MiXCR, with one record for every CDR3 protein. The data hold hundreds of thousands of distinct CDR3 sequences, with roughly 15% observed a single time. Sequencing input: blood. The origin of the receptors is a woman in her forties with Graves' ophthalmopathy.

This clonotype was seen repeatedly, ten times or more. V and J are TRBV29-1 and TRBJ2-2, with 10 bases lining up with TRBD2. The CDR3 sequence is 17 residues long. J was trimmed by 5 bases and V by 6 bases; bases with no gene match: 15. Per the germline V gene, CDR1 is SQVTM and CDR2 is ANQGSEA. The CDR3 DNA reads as TGCAGCGTGGTAGGGCTGGCTAGCGGGAGTTCTACCGGGGAGCTGTTTTTT. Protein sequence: CSVVGLASGSSTGELFF.

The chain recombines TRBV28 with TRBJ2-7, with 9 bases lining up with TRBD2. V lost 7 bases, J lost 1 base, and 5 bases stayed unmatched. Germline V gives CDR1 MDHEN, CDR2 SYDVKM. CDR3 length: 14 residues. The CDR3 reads CASTTSGPSYEQYF. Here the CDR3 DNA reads TGTGCCAGCACCACTAGCGGGCCTTCCTACGAGCAGTACTTC.

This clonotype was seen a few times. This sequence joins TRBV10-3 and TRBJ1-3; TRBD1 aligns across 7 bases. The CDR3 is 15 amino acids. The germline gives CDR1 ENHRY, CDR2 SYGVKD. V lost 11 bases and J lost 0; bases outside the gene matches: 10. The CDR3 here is CAFRDSGISGNTIYF. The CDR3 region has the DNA TGTGCCTTTCGGGACAGCGGCATCTCTGGAAACACCATATATTTT.

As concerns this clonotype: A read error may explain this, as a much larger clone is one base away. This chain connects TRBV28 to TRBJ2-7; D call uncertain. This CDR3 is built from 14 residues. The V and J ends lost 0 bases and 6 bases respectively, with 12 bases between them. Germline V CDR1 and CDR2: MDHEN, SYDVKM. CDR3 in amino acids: CASSLWASTCEQYF. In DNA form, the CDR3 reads TGTGCCAGCAGTTTATGGGCAAGTACCTGCGAGCAGTACTTC.

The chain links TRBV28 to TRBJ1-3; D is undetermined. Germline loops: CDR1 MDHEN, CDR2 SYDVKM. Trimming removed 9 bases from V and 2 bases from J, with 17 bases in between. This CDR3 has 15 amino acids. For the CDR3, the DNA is TGTGCCAGTAAAACTTCATCACGGGCTGGAAACACCATATATTTT. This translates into CASKTSSRAGNTIYF.

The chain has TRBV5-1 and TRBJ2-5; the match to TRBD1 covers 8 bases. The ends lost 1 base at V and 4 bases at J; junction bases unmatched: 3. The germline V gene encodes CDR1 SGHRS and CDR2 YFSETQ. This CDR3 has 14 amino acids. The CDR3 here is CASSLSGQAETQYF. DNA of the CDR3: TGCGCCAGCAGCTTGTCGGGACAGGCAGAGACCCAGTACTTC.

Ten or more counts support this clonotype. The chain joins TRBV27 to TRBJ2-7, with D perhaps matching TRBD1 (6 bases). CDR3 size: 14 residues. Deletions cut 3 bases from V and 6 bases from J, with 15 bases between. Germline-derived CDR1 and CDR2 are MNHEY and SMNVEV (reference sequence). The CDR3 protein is CASSFSGVPLEQYF. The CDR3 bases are TGTGCCAGCAGTTTTTCAGGGGTCCCCCTCGAGCAGTACTTC.

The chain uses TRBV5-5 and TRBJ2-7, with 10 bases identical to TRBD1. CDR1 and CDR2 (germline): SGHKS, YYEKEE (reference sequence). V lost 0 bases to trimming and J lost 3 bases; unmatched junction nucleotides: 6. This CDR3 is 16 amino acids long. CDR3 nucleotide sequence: TGTGCCAGCAGCTTGGGTACCGGGACAGGGGACTACGAGCAGTACTTC. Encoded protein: CASSLGTGTGDYEQYF.

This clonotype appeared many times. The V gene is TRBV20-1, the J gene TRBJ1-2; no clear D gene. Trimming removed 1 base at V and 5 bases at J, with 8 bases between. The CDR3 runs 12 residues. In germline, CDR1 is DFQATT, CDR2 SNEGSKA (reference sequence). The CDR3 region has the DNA TGCAGTGCTAGAGCTACCACTTATGGCTACACCTTC. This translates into CSARATTYGYTF.

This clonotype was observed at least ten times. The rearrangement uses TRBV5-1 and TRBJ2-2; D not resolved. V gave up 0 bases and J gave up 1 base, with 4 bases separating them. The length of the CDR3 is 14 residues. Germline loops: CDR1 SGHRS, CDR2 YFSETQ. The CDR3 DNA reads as TGCGCCAGCAGCTTGGAACAGAACACCGGGGAGCTGTTTTTT. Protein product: CASSLEQNTGELFF.

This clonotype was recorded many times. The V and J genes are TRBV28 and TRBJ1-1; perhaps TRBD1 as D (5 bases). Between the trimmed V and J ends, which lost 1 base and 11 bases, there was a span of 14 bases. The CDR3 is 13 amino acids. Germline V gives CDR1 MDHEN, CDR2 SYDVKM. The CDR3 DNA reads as TGTGCCAGCAGTTTATCTGCCAGGGAGAGGGCTTTCTTT. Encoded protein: CASSLSARERAFF. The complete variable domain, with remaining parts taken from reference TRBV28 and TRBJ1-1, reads DVKVTQSSRYLVKRTGEKVFLECVQDMDHENMFWYRQDPGLGLRLIYFSYDVKMKEKGDIPEGYSVSREKKERFSLILESASTNQTSMYLCASSLSARERAFFGQGTRLTVV.

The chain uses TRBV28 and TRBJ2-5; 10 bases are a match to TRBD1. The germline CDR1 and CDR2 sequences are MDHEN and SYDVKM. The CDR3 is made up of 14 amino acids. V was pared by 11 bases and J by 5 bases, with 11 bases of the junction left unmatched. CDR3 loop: CAGRRQGASETQYF. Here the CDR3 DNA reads TGTGCCGGTAGAAGACAGGGGGCGAGCGAGACCCAGTACTTC. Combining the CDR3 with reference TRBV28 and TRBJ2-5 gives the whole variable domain DVKVTQSSRYLVKRTGEKVFLECVQDMDHENMFWYRQDPGLGLRLIYFSYDVKMKEKGDIPEGYSVSREKKERFSLILESASTNQTSMYLCAGRRQGASETQYFGPGTRLLVL.

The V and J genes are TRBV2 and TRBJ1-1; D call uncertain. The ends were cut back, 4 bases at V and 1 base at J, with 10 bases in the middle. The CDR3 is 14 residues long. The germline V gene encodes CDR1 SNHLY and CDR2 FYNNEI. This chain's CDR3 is CASSVSVQNTEAFF. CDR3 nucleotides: TGTGCCAGCAGTGTGAGTGTACAGAACACTGAAGCTTTCTTT.

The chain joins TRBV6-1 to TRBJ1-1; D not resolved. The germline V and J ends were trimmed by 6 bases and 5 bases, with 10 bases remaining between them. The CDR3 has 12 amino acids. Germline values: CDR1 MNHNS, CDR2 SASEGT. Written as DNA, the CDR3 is TGTGCCAGCAGCCCGGTCGAGACTGAAGCTTTCTTT. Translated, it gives CASSPVETEAFF.

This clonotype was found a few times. DNA of the CDR3: TGTGCCAGCAGCCCCGGGCCGCTCGCCGGGGAGCTGTTTTTT. Protein product: CASSPGPLAGELFF. This chain uses TRBV11-3 with TRBJ2-2; D not resolved. This CDR3 comprises 14 residues. The germline V gene encodes CDR1 SGHNT and CDR2 YENEEA. V lost 5 bases and J lost 6, with 13 bases in between.

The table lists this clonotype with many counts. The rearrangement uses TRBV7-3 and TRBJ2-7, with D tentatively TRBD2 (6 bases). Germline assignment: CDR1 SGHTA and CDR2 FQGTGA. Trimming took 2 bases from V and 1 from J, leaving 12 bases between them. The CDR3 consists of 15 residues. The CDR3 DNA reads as TGTGCCAGCAGCTTAGGATCGGGAGTGTCCTACGAGCAGTACTTC. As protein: CASSLGSGVSYEQYF.

In nucleotides, the CDR3 is TGCGCCACCCAGGGAGGCCCAAACCCTAGGAGCTCCTACGAGCAGTACTTC. As protein: CATQGGPNPRSSYEQYF. This chain joins TRBV4-3 and TRBJ2-7, with D maybe TRBD2 (6 bases). The CDR3 has 17 residues. V was trimmed by 10 bases and J by 0 bases, leaving 25 bases between them. Looked up from germline, CDR1 is LGHNA and CDR2 is YSLEER.